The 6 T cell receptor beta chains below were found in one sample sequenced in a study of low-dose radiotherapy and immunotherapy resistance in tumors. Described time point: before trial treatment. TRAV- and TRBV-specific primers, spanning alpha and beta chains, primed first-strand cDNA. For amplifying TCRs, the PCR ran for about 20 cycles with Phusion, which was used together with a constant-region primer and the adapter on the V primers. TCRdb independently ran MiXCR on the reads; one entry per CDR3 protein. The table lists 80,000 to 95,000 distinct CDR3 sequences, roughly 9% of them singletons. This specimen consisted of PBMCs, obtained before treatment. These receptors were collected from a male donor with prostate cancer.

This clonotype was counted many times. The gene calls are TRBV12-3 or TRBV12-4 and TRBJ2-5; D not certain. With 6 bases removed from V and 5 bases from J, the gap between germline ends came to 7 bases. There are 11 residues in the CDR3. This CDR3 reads CASSQGETQYF. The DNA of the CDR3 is TGTGCCAGCAGCCAAGGGGAGACCCAGTACTTC.

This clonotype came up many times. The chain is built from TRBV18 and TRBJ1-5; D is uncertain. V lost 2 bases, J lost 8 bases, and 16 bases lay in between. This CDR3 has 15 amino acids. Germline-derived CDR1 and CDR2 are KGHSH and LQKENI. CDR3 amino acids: CASSPGLSNGEPQHF. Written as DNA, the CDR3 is TGTGCCAGCTCACCAGGGCTTTCCAACGGGGAGCCCCAGCATTTT.

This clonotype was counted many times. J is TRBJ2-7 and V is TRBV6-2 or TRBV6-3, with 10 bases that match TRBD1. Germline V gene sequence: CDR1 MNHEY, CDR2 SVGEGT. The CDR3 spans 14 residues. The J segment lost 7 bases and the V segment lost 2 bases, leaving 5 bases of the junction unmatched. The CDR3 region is CASSYRQGAWEQYF. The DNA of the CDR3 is TGTGCCAGCAGTTACCGACAGGGGGCGTGGGAGCAGTACTTC.

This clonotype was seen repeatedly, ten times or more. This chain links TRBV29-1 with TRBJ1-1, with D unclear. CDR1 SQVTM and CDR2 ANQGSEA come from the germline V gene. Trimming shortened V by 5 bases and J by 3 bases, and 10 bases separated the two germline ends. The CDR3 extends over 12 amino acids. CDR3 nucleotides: TGCAGCGTTTGTCGTCCAGACACTGAAGCTTTCTTT. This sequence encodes CSVCRPDTEAFF.

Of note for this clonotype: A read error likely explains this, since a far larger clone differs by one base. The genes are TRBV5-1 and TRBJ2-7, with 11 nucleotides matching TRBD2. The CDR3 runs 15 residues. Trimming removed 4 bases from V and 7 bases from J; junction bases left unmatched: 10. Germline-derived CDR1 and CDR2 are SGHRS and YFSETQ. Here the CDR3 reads CASSILAGVQNEQYF. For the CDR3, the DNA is TGCGCCAGCAGCATACTAGCGGGAGTTCAGAATGAGCAGTACTTC.

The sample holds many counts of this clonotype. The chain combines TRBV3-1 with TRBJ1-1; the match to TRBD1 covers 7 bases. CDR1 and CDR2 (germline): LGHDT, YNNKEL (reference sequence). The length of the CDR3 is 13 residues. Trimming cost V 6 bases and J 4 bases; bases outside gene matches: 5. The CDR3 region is CASRDAGGTEAFF. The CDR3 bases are TGTGCCAGCAGGGACGCAGGGGGCACTGAAGCTTTCTTT.